The 14 T cell receptor beta chains below all came from one sample that was sequenced in a study of beta chain features in type 1 diabetes. Study-level findings and limits: TCRB CDR3s were moderately but significantly shorter in Type 1 diabetes patients in all four CD4+ subsets.

Their antigens remain unidentified. TCRB transcripts that were expressed got sequenced, as all of the isolated RNA had been reverse transcribed. This table comes from immunoSEQ multiplex PCR, and its TCRdb copy is limited to in-frame clones, with some not included. Of about 53,000 clones listed, under 75% are singletons. Sequencing was done on a sample of stem cell memory CD4+ T cells from blood. The receptors shown here come from a woman aged 25-40 years with type 1 diabetes.

This clone appeared once. This rearrangement joins TRBV28 to TRBJ1-2; TRBD1 agrees at 8 bases. Germline CDR1 and CDR2: MDHEN and SYDVKM. The CDR3 is 17 residues long. Germline trimming cut 5 bases from V and 6 bases from J; bases unmatched to any gene: 17. As DNA, the CDR3 is TGTGCCAGCAGTCCCCCTATTGGGACAGGCTCCTTCGATGGCTACACCTTC. It yields the protein CASSPPIGTGSFDGYTF.

V usage is TRBV19 and J usage is TRBJ2-7, with a weak D call TRBD1 (6 bases). Germline V gene lookup returns CDR1 LNHDA and CDR2 SQIVND (reference sequence). This CDR3 is built from 15 residues. Trimming pared 6 bases from V and 8 bases from J, leaving 23 bases between. The CDR3 DNA reads TGTGCCAGTAGCCCAATGAGGGAACAGGGTAAGAAGCAGTACTTC. Its translation is CASSPMREQGKKQYF.

The rearrangement joins TRBV19 to TRBJ2-3; D unresolved. Germline assignment: CDR1 LNHDA and CDR2 SQIVND (reference sequence). V was clipped by 3 bases and J by 6 bases, with 7 bases between them. The CDR3 covers 12 residues. CDR3 sequence (DNA): TGTGCCAGTAGTATGAGGTGGGATACGCAGTATTTT. This gives the protein CASSMRWDTQYF.

This clone was seen only a few times. The V call is TRBV7-9, the J call TRBJ2-2; 10 bases match TRBD2. The CDR3 spans 16 residues. V lost 4 bases to trimming and J lost 1 base; unmatched junction nucleotides: 3. Germline CDR1 is SEHNR and CDR2 is FQNEAQ (reference sequence). This CDR3 reads CASSSWTSGNTGELFF. The DNA for the CDR3 is TGTGCCAGCAGCTCGTGGACTAGCGGGAACACCGGGGAGCTGTTTTTT.

The V call is TRBV20-1, the J call TRBJ2-3; D is unresolved. CDR1 DFQATT and CDR2 SNEGSKA come from the germline V gene (reference sequence). The CDR3 totals 10 residues. The V end lost 7 bases, the J end lost 10 bases, and 12 bases lay between the germline ends. CDR3 DNA: TGCAGTGGGTTGCAGGATCCGCAGTATTTT. This sequence encodes CSGLQDPQYF.

This sequence joins TRBV15 and TRBJ2-3; 10 positions agree with TRBD1. Germline CDR1 reads LNHNV; CDR2 reads YYDKDF (reference sequence). This CDR3 comprises 15 residues. The trim removed 3 bases at V and 5 bases at J, leaving 5 bases unmatched. The CDR3 loop is CATSSADRGVDTQYF. CDR3 DNA: TGTGCCACCAGCAGCGCGGACAGGGGGGTAGATACGCAGTATTTT.

The gene calls are TRBV5-1 and TRBJ2-5; possible D gene TRBD2, 6 bases. Germline V gives CDR1 SGHRS, CDR2 YFSETQ. The CDR3 runs 16 residues. The V end lost 3 bases, the J end lost 1 base, and 16 bases lay between the germline ends. The CDR3 sequence: CASSSTSSASQETQYF. DNA of the CDR3: TGCGCCAGCAGCTCTACCTCTAGCGCCTCCCAAGAGACCCAGTACTTC.

The chain couples TRBV27 to TRBJ2-2, with 8 bases that match TRBD1. In germline, CDR1 is MNHEY, CDR2 SMNVEV (reference sequence). The CDR3 extends over 18 amino acids. V shed 4 bases and J 2 bases; nucleotides not matched to a gene: 12. CDR3 protein: CASSSGGAFTPNTGELFF. The CDR3 nucleotides are TGTGCCAGCAGTTCAGGGGGCGCCTTCACCCCTAACACCGGGGAGCTGTTTTTT.

The chain is built from TRBV4-1 and TRBJ1-2; the match to TRBD1 covers 9 bases. The germline gives CDR1 MGHRA, CDR2 YSYEKL. V was pared by 3 bases and J by 7 bases, with 3 bases of the junction left unmatched. The CDR3 covers 13 residues. This CDR3 reads CASSQDRGFGYTF. CDR3 nucleotide sequence: TGCGCCAGCAGCCAGGACAGGGGCTTTGGCTACACCTTC.

The rearrangement links TRBV7-9 to TRBJ2-1; 9 bases fit TRBD2. Germline V lookup: CDR1 SEHNR, CDR2 FQNEAQ (reference sequence). With V trimmed by 3 bases and J by 0 bases, 9 bases remained unmatched. The CDR3 has 18 residues. This chain's CDR3 is CASSLSRNSGSSYNEQFF. CDR3 nucleotide sequence: TGTGCCAGCAGCTTGTCTCGGAATAGCGGGAGCTCCTACAATGAGCAGTTCTTC.

The genes are TRBV5-1 and TRBJ1-1, with 11 positions matching TRBD1. V gave up 0 bases and J gave up 7 bases; unmatched junction bases: 8. Germline CDR1 SGHRS, CDR2 YFSETQ. The CDR3 is 16 amino acids. CDR3 sequence (DNA): TGCGCCAGCAGCTTGGCGGACAGGGGGCTGTTGAGTGAAGCTTTCTTT. It yields the protein CASSLADRGLLSEAFF. Full variable domain (rest looked up from reference TRBV5-1 and TRBJ1-1): KAGVTQTPRYLIKTRGQQVTLSCSPISGHRSVSWYQQTPGQGLQFLFEYFSETQRNKGNFPGRFSGRQFSNSRSEMNVSTLELGDSALYLCASSLADRGLLSEAFFGQGTRLTVV.

The chain employs TRBV28 and TRBJ1-1, with 9 positions matching TRBD1. CDR3 length equals 15 residues. CDR1 MDHEN and CDR2 SYDVKM come from the germline V gene. Losses at the gene ends were 5 bases for V and 6 bases for J; bases not matched to a gene: 10. The CDR3 DNA sequence: TGTGCCAGCAGTGTTCGGACAGGGGTGCGGGCTGAAGCTTTCTTT. Amino acid sequence: CASSVRTGVRAEAFF.

The J gene is TRBJ2-1, the V gene TRBV11-2; 8 nucleotides align to TRBD2. Germline V gene lookup returns CDR1 SGHAT and CDR2 FQNNGV. The V gene end was trimmed by 5 bases and the J gene end by 10 bases; junction bases not matched to a gene: 13. CDR3 length: 15 residues. This chain's CDR3 is CASSRLREGLWEQFF. In DNA, the CDR3 is TGTGCCAGCAGCCGTCTCCGGGAGGGCCTTTGGGAGCAGTTCTTC.

This CDR3 is CASTSGGEKLFF. DNA for the CDR3: TGTGCCAGCACCTCGGGGGGTGAAAAACTGTTTTTT. V and J are TRBV7-9 and TRBJ1-4; D possibly corresponds to TRBD1 (5 bases). Germline CDR1 reads SEHNR; CDR2 reads FQNEAQ (reference sequence). The CDR3 length is 12 residues. V gave up 7 bases and J gave up 7 bases, with 10 bases separating them.